The 20 T cell receptor beta chains in this list originate from one sample, sequenced in a study of blood T cell repertoires in COVID-19. Profiling relied on immunoSEQ multiplex PCR, and the TCRdb table lists in-frame clones only, not all of them. The sample includes about 170,000 clones, over 65% of them seen just once. The sample was peripheral blood. The receptors shown here come from an elderly woman with acute or convalescent COVID-19.

This clone was counted a single time. V gene TRBV5-4 combines with J gene TRBJ2-1; perhaps TRBD2 as D (5 bases). The CDR3 covers 15 residues. Germline lookup yields CDR1 SGHNT and CDR2 YYREEE (reference sequence). V was pared by 0 bases and J by 8 bases, with 15 bases between. The CDR3 DNA reads TGTGCCAGCAGCTTGGGTCGGGGTAGTCGGGATGAGCAGTTCTTC. Residues: CASSLGRGSRDEQFF.

This clone was seen many times. The chain recombines TRBV7-9 with TRBJ1-1; tentative D call: TRBD1 (5 bases). Trimming pared 0 bases from V and 4 bases from J, leaving 12 bases between. The germline V gene encodes CDR1 SEHNR and CDR2 FQNEAQ (reference sequence). This CDR3 spans 15 amino acids. CDR3 coding DNA: TGTGCCAGCAGCTTAGCGTACGGGAGGGGCACTGAAGCTTTCTTT. It translates to CASSLAYGRGTEAFF.

This clone came up a few times. V usage is TRBV12-5 and J usage is TRBJ2-1; D unclear. This CDR3 is built from 12 residues. Germline CDR1 LGHNT, CDR2 FRNRAP. V shed 4 bases and J shed 6 bases, with 7 bases lying between them. The CDR3 loop reads CASGSLPNEQFF. CDR3 coding DNA: TGTGCTAGTGGTTCCCTCCCCAATGAGCAGTTCTTC.

This chain links TRBV18 with TRBJ2-1; TRBD2 agrees at 9 bases. V lost 2 bases and J lost 3; bases outside the gene matches: 11. The germline V gene encodes CDR1 KGHSH and CDR2 LQKENI. There are 18 residues in the CDR3. The CDR3 nucleotides are TGTGCCAGCTCACCATTTTCTACTAGCGGGCCCCTCTACAATGAGCAGTTCTTC. Translation: CASSPFSTSGPLYNEQFF.

The CDR3 DNA reads as TGTGCCAGCAGTTTACCCAGGTCAGGCGGGACTGAAGCTTTCTTT. Residues: CASSLPRSGGTEAFF. The chain couples TRBV28 to TRBJ1-1, with D uncertain. The CDR3 has 15 amino acids. V gave up 2 bases and J gave up 5 bases, with 15 bases separating them. Germline V gene lookup returns CDR1 MDHEN and CDR2 SYDVKM. Complete variable domain (other parts from reference TRBV28 and TRBJ1-1): DVKVTQSSRYLVKRTGEKVFLECVQDMDHENMFWYRQDPGLGLRLIYFSYDVKMKEKGDIPEGYSVSREKKERFSLILESASTNQTSMYLCASSLPRSGGTEAFFGQGTRLTVV.

The chain links TRBV4-1 to TRBJ1-5, with no clear D. CDR1 and CDR2 from the germline V gene are MGHRA and YSYEKL. This CDR3 has 11 amino acids. Trimming removed 8 bases from V and 4 bases from J, with 6 bases in between. CDR3 sequence reads: CASGNNQPQHF. CDR3 nucleotide sequence: TGCGCCAGCGGCAATAATCAGCCCCAGCATTTT.

The rearrangement links TRBV10-3 to TRBJ1-5; 9 bases agree with TRBD1. The V gene end was trimmed by 6 bases and the J gene end by 7 bases; junction bases not matched to a gene: 7. Germline CDR1 ENHRY, CDR2 SYGVKD. This CDR3 contains 14 residues. The CDR3 DNA follows: TGTGCCATCAGACAGGGGGCGAGTGACCAGCCCCAGCATTTT. Protein sequence: CAIRQGASDQPQHF.

The rearrangement links TRBV9 to TRBJ2-6; no reliable D call. CDR1 and CDR2 from the germline V gene are SGDLS and YYNGEE. The V end was cut by 2 bases, the J end by 2 bases, with 5 bases between. This CDR3 contains 14 residues. In DNA form, the CDR3 reads TGTGCCAGCAGCGTCCAGGCTGGGGCCAACGTCCTGACTTTC. This encodes CASSVQAGANVLTF.

This clone was found a few times. The genes are TRBV10-3 and TRBJ2-7; TRBD1 agrees at 10 bases. Germline values: CDR1 ENHRY, CDR2 SYGVKD. The CDR3 loop spans 14 amino acids. V trimming: 10 bases; J trimming: 1 base; junction bases outside the gene matches: 7. The CDR3 DNA reads TGTGCCACGCGACCGGGACAGGGGTCCTACGAGCAGTACTTC. It codes for CATRPGQGSYEQYF.

This chain connects TRBV2 to TRBJ1-5; D ambiguous. V lost 4 bases and J lost 0, with 10 bases in between. The CDR3 consists of 15 residues. Germline values: CDR1 SNHLY, CDR2 FYNNEI. This chain's CDR3 is CASSVGPNSNQPQHF. CDR3 nucleotide sequence: TGTGCCAGCAGTGTGGGCCCGAATAGCAATCAGCCCCAGCATTTT.

The chain recombines TRBV19 with TRBJ2-7, with 8 bases fitting TRBD1. Germline V lookup: CDR1 LNHDA, CDR2 SQIVND (reference sequence). The CDR3 runs 16 residues. With 0 bases clipped from V and 3 bases from J, the junction kept 7 bases outside the gene matches. CDR3 amino acids: CASSIDGNRGVYEQYF. The CDR3, as DNA: TGTGCCAGTAGTATAGATGGAAACAGGGGGGTCTACGAGCAGTACTTC.

The chain combines TRBV7-9 with TRBJ2-1; TRBD2 matches 7 bases. Germline loops: CDR1 SEHNR, CDR2 FQNEAQ (reference sequence). V gave up 9 bases and J gave up 0 bases; unmatched junction bases: 8. CDR3 length equals 15 residues. CDR3 loop: CARGERGSSYNEQFF. DNA for the CDR3: TGTGCCAGGGGAGAGCGGGGTAGCTCCTACAATGAGCAGTTCTTC.

V gene TRBV4-1 combines with J gene TRBJ2-7, with 9 bases aligning to TRBD2. Germline V lookup: CDR1 MGHRA, CDR2 YSYEKL. V dropped 5 bases and J dropped 3; count of bases not matched to a gene: 8. This CDR3 region has 15 residues. The CDR3 bases are TGCGCCAGCAGCTCCACTAGCGGGTGGGACTACGAGCAGTACTTC. Translation: CASSSTSGWDYEQYF.

The table lists this clone with a few counts. V gene TRBV6-1 combines with J gene TRBJ2-7; D gene uncertain. Germline values: CDR1 MNHNS, CDR2 SASEGT. CDR3 length equals 14 residues. V lost 0 bases to trimming and J lost 0 bases, with 6 bases between them. CDR3 sequence: CASSEAPVSYEQYF. CDR3 DNA sequence: TGTGCCAGCAGTGAAGCGCCAGTCTCCTACGAGCAGTACTTC.

The V call is TRBV5-1, the J call TRBJ1-4; perhaps TRBD1 as D (5 bases). This CDR3 is built from 15 residues. The V end lost 7 bases, the J end lost 6 bases, and 19 bases lay between the germline ends. Germline values: CDR1 SGHRS, CDR2 YFSETQ. CDR3 loop: CASRPGGGAHEKLFF. In nucleotides, the CDR3 is TGCGCCAGCCGCCCGGGTGGAGGGGCCCATGAAAAACTGTTTTTT.

This chain connects TRBV5-1 to TRBJ2-7; 11 nucleotides line up with TRBD2. Germline lookup yields CDR1 SGHRS and CDR2 YFSETQ. The CDR3 extends over 13 amino acids. With V trimmed by 7 bases and J by 4 bases, 4 bases remained unmatched. CDR3 in DNA: TGCGCCAGCGCGGGACTAGCGGTATACGAGCAGTACTTC. Translating it yields CASAGLAVYEQYF.

This clone has just a few counts. The rearrangement joins TRBV19 to TRBJ2-1, with D possibly matching TRBD2 (6 bases). Germline assignment: CDR1 LNHDA and CDR2 SQIVND (reference sequence). This CDR3 spans 12 amino acids. Trimming removed 4 bases from V and 6 bases from J, with 7 bases in between. CDR3 amino acids: CASSNSGNEQFF. CDR3 DNA sequence: TGTGCCAGTAGTAATAGCGGCAATGAGCAGTTCTTC.

V is TRBV6-5 and J is TRBJ1-5; 10 nucleotides line up with TRBD1. This CDR3 contains 15 residues. V dropped 0 bases and J dropped 5; count of bases not matched to a gene: 1. CDR1 and CDR2 from the germline V gene are MNHEY and SVGAGI. The CDR3 is CASSYSGTGDQPQHF. The CDR3 DNA sequence: TGTGCCAGCAGTTACTCAGGGACAGGGGATCAGCCCCAGCATTTT.

The chain links TRBV6-1 to TRBJ1-3; D gene ambiguous. The CDR3 totals 15 residues. Trimming took off 3 bases at V and 2 bases at J, with 11 bases between the two ends. Germline lookup yields CDR1 MNHNS and CDR2 SASEGT. The CDR3 spells CASSDDPGTGNTIYF. The CDR3 DNA is TGTGCCAGCAGTGATGATCCGGGAACTGGAAACACCATATATTTT.

This clone appeared a few times. The chain links TRBV25-1 to TRBJ2-7; TRBD1 matches at 9 bases. There are 16 residues in the CDR3. In germline, CDR1 is MGHDK, CDR2 SYGVNS. J lost 4 bases, V lost 1 base, and 8 bases had no gene match. In DNA form, the CDR3 reads TGTGCCAGCAGTGAATTATCTGGGGACAGGGAGTACGAGCAGTACTTC. Its translation is CASSELSGDREYEQYF.